Below, 10 T cell receptor beta chains from the same sample are listed, as sequenced in a study of blood T cells in healthy people across ages. Then a second PCR, running roughly 7 to 11 cycles, was carried out with a sample-barcoded 5' primer and a J-beta primer mix. TCRdb reanalysed the 5' RACE reads using MiXCR and keeps one entry per CDR3 protein. This sample has about 1.1 million distinct CDR3 sequences; more than 30% occur once, and the top ten carry around 13%. Sequenced input: blood. All receptors derive from a man younger than 30 in good health.

The V and J genes are TRBV12-3 or TRBV12-4 and TRBJ2-5; D is uncertain. This CDR3 is built from 13 residues. V was cut by 8 bases and J by 3 bases, with 13 bases left in between. The CDR3, as DNA: TGTGCCAGCGGAACATGGGCCGAAGAGACCCAGTACTTC. Residues: CASGTWAEETQYF.

V and J are TRBV5-1 and TRBJ1-1; weak D call: TRBD1 (6 bases). This CDR3 is 14 amino acids long. Germline CDR1 reads SGHRS; CDR2 reads YFSETQ. Trimming left V 4 bases short and J 5 bases short, with 15 bases between. In nucleotides, the CDR3 is TGCGCCAGCAGCATTGAGGGGGGAATTACTGAAGCTTTCTTT. It is translated as CASSIEGGITEAFF.

CDR3 amino acids: CATSRAHGETDTQYF. CDR3 nucleotide sequence: TGTGCCACCAGCAGAGCCCACGGGGAAACAGATACGCAGTATTTT. The chain links TRBV15 to TRBJ2-3, with D maybe TRBD2 (5 bases). Germline-derived CDR1 and CDR2 are LNHNV and YYDKDF (reference sequence). This CDR3 is built from 15 residues. The V end was cut by 1 base, the J end by 3 bases, with 11 bases between.

The rearrangement links TRBV4-1 to TRBJ1-2; possibly TRBD1 for D (5 bases). The germline V and J ends were trimmed by 0 bases and 0 bases, with 17 bases remaining between them. The CDR3 sequence is 18 residues long. The germline CDR1 and CDR2 sequences are MGHRA and YSYEKL. The DNA for the CDR3 is TGCGCCAGCAGCCAAGAGCAGGGAATCCTCCTCCCTAACTATGGCTACACCTTC. Translated, it gives CASSQEQGILLPNYGYTF.

V usage is TRBV11-2 and J usage is TRBJ2-7; weak D call: TRBD2 (6 bases). The CDR3 has 17 amino acids. V was shortened by 1 base and J by 12 bases, with 28 bases between the two germline ends. From germline, CDR1 is SGHAT and CDR2 FQNNGV. The CDR3 DNA sequence: TGTGCCAGCAGCTTAGGTGGTGGGTCAGCCTGGGGGGAGACCCCGTACTTC. This codes for CASSLGGGSAWGETPYF.

The chain has TRBV9 and TRBJ1-2; D ambiguous. V lost 4 bases and J lost 2, with 15 bases in between. Germline V gene data show CDR1 as SGDLS and CDR2 as YYNGEE. CDR3 length: 15 amino acids. The CDR3 loop reads CASSLRLVGNYGYTF. CDR3 nucleotide sequence: TGTGCCAGCAGCCTACGCCTGGTGGGAAACTATGGCTACACCTTC.

With regard to this clonotype: Compared with germline, one end of the junction differs, possibly owing to a read error. The chain couples TRBV4-3 to TRBJ2-4; 11 bases are shared with TRBD2. This CDR3 is built from 19 residues. Per germline, CDR1 LGHNA and CDR2 YSLEER. The CDR3 spells CASGQDGTSGLGAKNIQYF. CDR3 DNA sequence: TGCGCCAGCGGCCAAGATGGGACTAGCGGTTTGGGGGCCAAAAACATTCAGTACTTC.

The rearrangement links TRBV6-2 or TRBV6-3 to TRBJ2-1; 7 positions match TRBD1. J lost 3 bases, V lost 1 base, and 3 bases had no gene match. Germline CDR1 is MNHEY and CDR2 is SVGEGT. The CDR3 is 15 residues long. CDR3 bases: TGTGCCAGCAGTTACTGGGGACAGAGCTACAATGAGCAGTTCTTC. As protein: CASSYWGQSYNEQFF.

In its sample, this clonotype was seen many times. The chain couples TRBV20-1 to TRBJ2-5; D gene uncertain. Per the germline V gene, CDR1 is DFQATT and CDR2 is SNEGSKA (reference sequence). Between the trimmed V and J ends, which lost 3 bases and 5 bases, there was a span of 13 bases. The length of the CDR3 is 13 residues. In nucleotides, the CDR3 is TGCAGTGCTAGGGGCCAACATCGGGAGACCCAGTACTTC. Protein product: CSARGQHRETQYF.

The chain has TRBV13 and TRBJ2-1; D is tentatively TRBD1 or TRBD2 (6 bases each). The CDR3 extends over 14 amino acids. Germline values: CDR1 PRHDT, CDR2 FYEKMQ (reference sequence). CDR3 loop: CAWGADPRGNEQFF. The CDR3, as DNA: TGTGCTTGGGGGGCAGACCCCCGGGGCAATGAGCAGTTCTTC.